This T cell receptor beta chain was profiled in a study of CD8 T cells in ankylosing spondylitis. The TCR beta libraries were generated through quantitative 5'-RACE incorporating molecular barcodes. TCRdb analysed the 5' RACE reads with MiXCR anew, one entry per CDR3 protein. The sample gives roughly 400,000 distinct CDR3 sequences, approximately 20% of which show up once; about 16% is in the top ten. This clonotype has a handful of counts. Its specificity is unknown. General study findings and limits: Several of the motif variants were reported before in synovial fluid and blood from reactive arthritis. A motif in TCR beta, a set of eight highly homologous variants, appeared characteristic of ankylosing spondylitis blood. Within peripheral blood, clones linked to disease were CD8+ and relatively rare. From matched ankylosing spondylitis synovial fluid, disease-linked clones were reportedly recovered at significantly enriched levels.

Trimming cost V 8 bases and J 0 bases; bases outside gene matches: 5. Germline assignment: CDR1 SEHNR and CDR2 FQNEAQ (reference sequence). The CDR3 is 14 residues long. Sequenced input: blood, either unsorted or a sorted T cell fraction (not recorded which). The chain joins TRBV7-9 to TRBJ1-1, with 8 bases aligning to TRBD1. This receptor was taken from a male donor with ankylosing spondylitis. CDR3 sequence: CASDRGQMNTEAFF. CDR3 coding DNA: TGTGCCAGCGACAGGGGACAGATGAACACTGAAGCTTTCTTT.